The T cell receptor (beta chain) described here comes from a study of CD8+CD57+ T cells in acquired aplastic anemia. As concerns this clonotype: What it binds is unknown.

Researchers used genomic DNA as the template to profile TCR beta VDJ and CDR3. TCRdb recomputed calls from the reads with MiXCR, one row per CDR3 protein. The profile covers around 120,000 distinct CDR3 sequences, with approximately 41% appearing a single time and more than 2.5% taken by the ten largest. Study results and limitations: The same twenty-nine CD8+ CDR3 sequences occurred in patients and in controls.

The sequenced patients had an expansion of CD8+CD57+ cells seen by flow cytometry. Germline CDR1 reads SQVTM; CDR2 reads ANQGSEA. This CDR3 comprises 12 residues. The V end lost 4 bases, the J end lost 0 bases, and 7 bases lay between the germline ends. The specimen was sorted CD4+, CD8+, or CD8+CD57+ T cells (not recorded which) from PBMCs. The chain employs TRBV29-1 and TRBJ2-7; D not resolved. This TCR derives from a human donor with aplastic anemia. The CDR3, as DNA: TGCAGCGTTGGCAGGAGCTCCTACGAGCAGTACTTC. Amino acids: CSVGRSSYEQYF.